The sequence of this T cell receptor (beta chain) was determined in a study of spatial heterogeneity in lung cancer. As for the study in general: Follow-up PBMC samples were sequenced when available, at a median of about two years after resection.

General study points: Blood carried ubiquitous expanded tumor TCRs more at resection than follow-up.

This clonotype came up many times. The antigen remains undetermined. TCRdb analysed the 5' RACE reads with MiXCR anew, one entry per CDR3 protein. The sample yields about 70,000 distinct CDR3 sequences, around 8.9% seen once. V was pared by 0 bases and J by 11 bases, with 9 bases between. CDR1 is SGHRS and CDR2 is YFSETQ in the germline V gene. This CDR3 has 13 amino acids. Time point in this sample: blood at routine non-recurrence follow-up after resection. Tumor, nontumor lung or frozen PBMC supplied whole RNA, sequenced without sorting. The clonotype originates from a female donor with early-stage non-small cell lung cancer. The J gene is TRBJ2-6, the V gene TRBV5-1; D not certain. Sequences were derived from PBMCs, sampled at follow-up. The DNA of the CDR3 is TGCGCCAGCAGCTTGGCCGACGGAGACGTCCTGACTTTC. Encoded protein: CASSLADGDVLTF.